This passage covers 10 T cell receptor beta chains from one sample sequenced in a study of blood T cell repertoires in COVID-19. The data were produced by immunoSEQ multiplex PCR, yet TCRdb's version contains in-frame clones alone and is incomplete. The sample includes 130,000 or so clones, more than 70% of them seen just once. Sequences were obtained from peripheral blood. These receptors were taken from a man in his 60s with acute or convalescent COVID-19.

This chain links TRBV7-9 with TRBJ2-3; D might be TRBD2 (6 bases). The germline V gene has CDR1 SEHNR and CDR2 FQNEAQ (reference sequence). The V and J ends lost 1 base and 4 bases respectively, with 12 bases between them. This CDR3 region has 15 residues. CDR3 sequence: CASSLGRREADTQYF. The DNA for the CDR3 is TGTGCCAGCAGCTTAGGCAGGAGGGAGGCAGATACGCAGTATTTT.

V and J are TRBV5-1 and TRBJ2-3; 10 bases fit TRBD2. Germline-derived CDR1 and CDR2 are SGHRS and YFSETQ. This CDR3 spans 18 amino acids. J lost 6 bases, V lost 0 bases, and 13 bases had no gene match. The CDR3 spells CASSLATSGVLFSDTQYF. The CDR3 coding sequence is TGCGCCAGCAGCTTGGCAACTAGCGGGGTGTTATTCAGTGATACGCAGTATTTT.

CDR3 bases: TGCGCCAGCAGCTTGGGAGACAGGGCCACTGAAGCTTTCTTT. Translating gives CASSLGDRATEAFF. This chain uses TRBV5-1 with TRBJ1-1; 7 bases are shared with TRBD1. V shed 0 bases, J shed 4 bases, and the junction held 3 bases outside the gene matches. The germline V gene has CDR1 SGHRS and CDR2 YFSETQ. The length of the CDR3 is 14 residues.

The chain recombines TRBV2 with TRBJ1-2, with D maybe TRBD1 (5 bases). The V and J ends lost 6 bases and 3 bases respectively, with 14 bases between them. The CDR3 runs to 14 residues. Germline V gives CDR1 SNHLY, CDR2 FYNNEI. The CDR3 bases are TGTGCCAGCAGGCCCGGAGGGGATTACTATGGCTACACCTTC. Its translation is CASRPGGDYYGYTF.

This clone is a singleton in its sample. The rearrangement joins TRBV5-1 to TRBJ2-1; TRBD1 matches 7 bases. The ends lost 6 bases at V and 4 bases at J; junction bases unmatched: 7. The germline gives CDR1 SGHRS, CDR2 YFSETQ. CDR3 length equals 14 residues. For the CDR3, the DNA is TGCGCCAGCACCCCGGGACAGCCTTACAATGAGCAGTTCTTC. Protein product: CASTPGQPYNEQFF.

The V call is TRBV27, the J call TRBJ1-2, with 8 bases identical to TRBD1. From germline, CDR1 is MNHEY and CDR2 SMNVEV (reference sequence). The CDR3 is 13 residues long. Germline trimming cut 7 bases from V and 4 bases from J; bases unmatched to any gene: 5. The DNA of the CDR3 is TGTGCCAGCAAACCGACAGGGGCCTATGGCTACACCTTC. Residues: CASKPTGAYGYTF.

The chain joins TRBV7-8 to TRBJ2-1, with D perhaps TRBD2 (5 bases). This CDR3 spans 15 amino acids. Germline assignment: CDR1 SGHVS and CDR2 FQNEAQ. Trimming took off 1 base at V and 6 bases at J, with 13 bases between the two ends. CDR3 nucleotide sequence: TGTGCCAGCAGCTTAGGCGGGCTTAGGAGCAATGAGCAGTTCTTC. This sequence encodes CASSLGGLRSNEQFF. The full variable domain, with the rest looked up from reference TRBV7-8 and TRBJ2-1, is GAGVSQSPRYKVAKRGQDVALRCDPISGHVSLFWYQQALGQGPEFLTYFQNEAQLDKSGLPSDRFFAERPEGSVSTLKIQRTQQEDSAVYLCASSLGGLRSNEQFFGPGTRLTVL.

Turning to this clone: Other nucleotide sequences from this sample produce the same CDR3. J is TRBJ2-3 and V is TRBV7-8; unclear D gene. Germline V lookup: CDR1 SGHVS, CDR2 FQNEAQ. The CDR3 consists of 16 residues. The V gene lost 1 base and the J gene lost 0 bases, with 11 bases spanning the gap. The CDR3, as DNA: TGTGCCAGCAGCTTAGTAACTGGGCATAGCACAGATACGCAGTATTTT. It translates to CASSLVTGHSTDTQYF. Based on the CDR3 plus reference TRBV7-8 and TRBJ2-3, the full variable domain is GAGVSQSPRYKVAKRGQDVALRCDPISGHVSLFWYQQALGQGPEFLTYFQNEAQLDKSGLPSDRFFAERPEGSVSTLKIQRTQQEDSAVYLCASSLVTGHSTDTQYFGPGTRLTVL.

The chain carries TRBV11-2 and TRBJ2-5, with D possibly matching TRBD2 (6 bases). Germline CDR1 SGHAT, CDR2 FQNNGV. V lost 1 base and J lost 2, with 11 bases in between. The CDR3 length is 15 residues. The CDR3 here is CASSLVGGGQETQYF. The CDR3 DNA reads TGTGCCAGCAGCTTAGTGGGGGGTGGTCAAGAGACCCAGTACTTC.

A single count supports this clone. The chain links TRBV19 to TRBJ1-1; 9 bases map to TRBD1. With 3 bases clipped from V and 5 bases from J, the junction kept 7 bases outside the gene matches. The CDR3 consists of 15 residues. Germline values: CDR1 LNHDA, CDR2 SQIVND (reference sequence). The DNA for the CDR3 is TGTGCCAGTAGTATTACAGGGGGCGGAAGGACTGAAGCTTTCTTT. It translates to CASSITGGGRTEAFF. The full variable domain, completed using reference TRBV19 and TRBJ1-1, is DGGITQSPKYLFRKEGQNVTLSCEQNLNHDAMYWYRQDPGQGLRLIYYSQIVNDFQKGDIAEGYSVSREKKESFPLTVTSAQKNPTAFYLCASSITGGGRTEAFFGQGTRLTVV.